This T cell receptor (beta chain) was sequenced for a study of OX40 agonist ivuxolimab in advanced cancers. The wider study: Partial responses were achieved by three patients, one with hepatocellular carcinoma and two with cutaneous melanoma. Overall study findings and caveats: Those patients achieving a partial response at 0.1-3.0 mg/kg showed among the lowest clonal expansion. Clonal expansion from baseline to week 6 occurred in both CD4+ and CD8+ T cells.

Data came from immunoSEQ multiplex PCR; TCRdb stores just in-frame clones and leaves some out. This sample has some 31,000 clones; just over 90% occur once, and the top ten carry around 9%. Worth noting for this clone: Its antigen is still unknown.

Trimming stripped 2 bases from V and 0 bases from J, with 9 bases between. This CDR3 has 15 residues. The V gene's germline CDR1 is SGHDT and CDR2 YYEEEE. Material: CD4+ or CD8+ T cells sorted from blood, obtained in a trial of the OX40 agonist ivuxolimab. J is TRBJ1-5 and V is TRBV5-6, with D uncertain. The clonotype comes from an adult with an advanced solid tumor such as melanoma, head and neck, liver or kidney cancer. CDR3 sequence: CASSFRRYSNQPQHF. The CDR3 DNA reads TGTGCCAGCAGCTTTCGAAGATATAGCAATCAGCCCCAGCATTTT. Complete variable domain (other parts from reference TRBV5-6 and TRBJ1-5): DAGVTQSPTHLIKTRGQQVTLRCSPKSGHDTVSWYQQALGQGPQFIFQYYEEEERQRGNFPDRFSGHQFPNYSSELNVNALLLGDSALYLCASSFRRYSNQPQHFGDGTRLSIL.